Presented here are 10 T cell receptor beta chains from one specimen sequenced in a study of control samples from healthy donors and cancer patients. Assay: immunoSEQ multiplex PCR; the TCRdb copy retains only in-frame clones and omits some. Of 150,000 to 170,000 clones listed, 85% to 95% are singletons. The sequenced sample was blood. Receptor source: a man aged 35-49 years in good health.

The chain is built from TRBV5-1 and TRBJ1-6; 7 bases fit TRBD1. This CDR3 comprises 16 residues. J was trimmed by 8 bases and V by 2 bases; bases with no gene match: 10. Germline V gene data show CDR1 as SGHRS and CDR2 as YFSETQ. The CDR3 DNA sequence: TGCGCCAGCAGCTTTGGTCCCAGGGGGGACCATTCACCCCTCCACTTT. This translates into CASSFGPRGDHSPLHF.

The chain combines TRBV7-2 with TRBJ1-4, with a weak D call TRBD1 (6 bases). Per the germline V gene, CDR1 is SGHTA and CDR2 is FQGNSA. V gave up 1 base and J gave up 0 bases, with 9 bases separating them. This CDR3 is 16 amino acids long. CDR3 amino acids: CASSLGPGATNEKLFF. The CDR3 DNA reads TGTGCCAGCAGCTTAGGCCCAGGGGCAACTAATGAAAAACTGTTTTTT.

The genes are TRBV19 and TRBJ1-4, with D uncertain. CDR1 and CDR2 from the germline V gene are LNHDA and SQIVND (reference sequence). The ends were cut back, 3 bases at V and 5 bases at J, with 13 bases in the middle. The CDR3 is 15 residues long. CDR3 in DNA: TGTGCCAGTAGTATTCTGGGATCTCCCAATGAAAAACTGTTTTTT. Encoded protein: CASSILGSPNEKLFF.

The chain links TRBV9 to TRBJ2-7; 11 bases map to TRBD2. The germline gives CDR1 SGDLS, CDR2 YYNGEE. V trimming: 3 bases; J trimming: 3 bases; junction bases outside the gene matches: 5. The CDR3 is 15 amino acids. The CDR3 DNA is TGTGCCAGCAGCGCTAGCGGGGGGCCGGGCTACGAGCAGTACTTC. This codes for CASSASGGPGYEQYF. Full variable domain (outside the CDR3, taken from reference TRBV9 and TRBJ2-7): DSGVTQTPKHLITATGQRVTLRCSPRSGDLSVYWYQQSLDQGLQFLIQYYNGEERAKGNILERFSAQQFPDLHSELNLSSLELGDSALYFCASSASGGPGYEQYFGPGTRLTVT.

The rearrangement joins TRBV5-3 to TRBJ1-1, with TRBD1 matching over 8 bases. TRBV5-3 has ORF status, its function being uncertain. Losses at the gene ends were 4 bases for V and 0 bases for J; bases not matched to a gene: 14. The CDR3 contains 18 residues. The CDR3 protein is CARSNGQGRAQMNTEAFF. In DNA form, the CDR3 reads TGTGCCAGAAGCAACGGACAGGGTAGAGCCCAAATGAACACTGAAGCTTTCTTT.

The J gene is TRBJ1-3, the V gene TRBV12-5; tentative D call: TRBD1 (6 bases). V gave up 1 base and J gave up 0 bases, with 7 bases separating them. Germline V CDR1 and CDR2: LGHNT, FRNRAP. The CDR3 is 15 residues long. The CDR3 spells CASGLGTASGNTIYF. CDR3 sequence (DNA): TGTGCTAGTGGTTTGGGGACAGCCTCTGGAAACACCATATATTTT.

The rearrangement joins TRBV18 to TRBJ1-2; tentative D call: TRBD1 (6 bases). Trimming removed 3 bases at V and 4 bases at J, with 15 bases between. The CDR3 runs to 15 residues. The germline V gene has CDR1 KGHSH and CDR2 LQKENI. CDR3 sequence: CASSPLPGASYGYTF. The DNA for the CDR3 is TGTGCCAGCTCACCCCTTCCAGGGGCCAGCTATGGCTACACCTTC.

V gene TRBV29-1 combines with J gene TRBJ1-2; 9 bases fit TRBD1. Per germline, CDR1 SQVTM and CDR2 ANQGSEA. CDR3 length equals 12 residues. The J segment lost 3 bases and the V segment lost 7 bases, leaving 3 bases of the junction unmatched. The CDR3 bases are TGCAGCGGCCGGACAGGGGACTATGGCTACACCTTC. Translation gives CSGRTGDYGYTF. The complete variable domain, with remaining parts taken from reference TRBV29-1 and TRBJ1-2, reads SAVISQKPSRDICQRGTSLTIQCQVDSQVTMMFWYRQQPGQSLTLIATANQGSEATYESGFVIDKFPISRPNLTFSTLTVSNMSPEDSSIYLCSGRTGDYGYTFGSGTRLTVV.

V is TRBV24-1 and J is TRBJ2-7; the D gene is possibly TRBD1 (7 bases). Per germline, CDR1 KGHDR and CDR2 SFDVKD. The CDR3 spans 19 residues. V was trimmed by 0 bases and J by 1 base, leaving 21 bases between them. The chain's CDR3 is CATSDLVWRGQTLSYEQYF. CDR3 coding DNA: TGTGCCACCAGTGATTTGGTCTGGAGGGGACAGACGCTTTCCTACGAGCAGTACTTC.

The CDR3 sequence: CASSPNVANYGYTF. The CDR3 bases are TGTGCCAGCAGTCCTAATGTAGCTAACTATGGCTACACCTTC. The chain couples TRBV28 to TRBJ1-2; unclear D gene. Trimming took 5 bases from V and 0 from J, leaving 10 bases between them. Germline V lookup: CDR1 MDHEN, CDR2 SYDVKM. There are 14 residues in the CDR3.